This TCR beta chain came from a study of blood T cell repertoires in COVID-19. The table came from immunoSEQ multiplex PCR; TCRdb's copy has only in-frame clones and leaves some out. The sample has 100,000 to 150,000 clones; roughly 86% are singletons. This CDR3 is 14 amino acids long. V gave up 6 bases and J gave up 10 bases, with 16 bases separating them. Germline assignment: CDR1 WNHNN and CDR2 SYGVQD (reference sequence). This sequence was found in a human donor in a cohort sampled during active COVID-19. The chain employs TRBV10-1 and TRBJ1-6; weak D call: TRBD1 (6 bases). Sample: peripheral blood. The CDR3 DNA follows: TGCGCCAGCAGAAAGAAGGGGGAAAGATCACCCCTCCACTTT. Protein sequence: CASRKKGERSPLHF.